These 15 T cell receptor beta chains were all obtained from the same sample, sequenced in a study of cytomegalovirus exposure and HLA in healthy donors. The PCR contained 60 Vbeta and 13 Jbeta primers. The data were produced by immunoSEQ multiplex PCR, yet TCRdb's version contains in-frame clones alone and is incomplete. This table has 90,000 to 110,000 clones, around 70% appearing once. What was sequenced was PBMCs. The receptors shown here come from a woman between 65 and 79 years old in good health and CMV-seropositive.

This chain joins TRBV13 and TRBJ2-3, with D possibly TRBD2 on 7 matching bases. Germline-derived CDR1 and CDR2 are PRHDT and FYEKMQ (reference sequence). The CDR3 covers 16 residues. Trimming pared 9 bases from V and 0 bases from J, leaving 19 bases between. The CDR3 DNA reads TGTGCCAGTTCCCGGGCCGGGGGGCCTAGCACAGATACGCAGTATTTT. Translated, it gives CASSRAGGPSTDTQYF.

The chain is built from TRBV7-2 and TRBJ2-4, with 9 bases aligning to TRBD1. Germline CDR1 is SGHTA and CDR2 is FQGNSA. V shed 5 bases and J 8 bases; nucleotides not matched to a gene: 10. CDR3 length: 15 residues. This CDR3 is CASSTAGQGGHIQYF. CDR3 sequence (DNA): TGTGCCAGCAGCACCGCGGGACAGGGAGGGCACATTCAGTACTTC.

The chain couples TRBV27 to TRBJ1-1; 8 bases align to TRBD1. CDR1 MNHEY and CDR2 SMNVEV come from the germline V gene (reference sequence). The CDR3 has 14 residues. Trimming at V came to 5 bases and at J to 0 bases, leaving 2 bases not matched to a gene. The CDR3 DNA sequence: TGTGCCAGCAGTCAGGGGGCCTTGAACACTGAAGCTTTCTTT. Translating it yields CASSQGALNTEAFF.

The gene calls are TRBV27 and TRBJ2-5, with TRBD2 matching 9 bases. With 3 bases clipped from V and 4 bases from J, the junction kept 6 bases outside the gene matches. Germline-derived CDR1 and CDR2 are MNHEY and SMNVEV (reference sequence). The CDR3 sequence is 15 residues long. CDR3 DNA: TGTGCCAGCAGTTTTGCGGGGGGGCGGGGAGAGACCCAGTACTTC. Its protein product is CASSFAGGRGETQYF.

The chain is built from TRBV19 and TRBJ2-4, with D possibly being TRBD2 (6 bases). V gave up 7 bases and J gave up 0 bases, with 19 bases separating them. The CDR3 consists of 17 residues. Germline assignment: CDR1 LNHDA and CDR2 SQIVND (reference sequence). In DNA, the CDR3 is TGTGCCAGTACCAATGGAGGGTACCGTATAGCCAAAAACATTCAGTACTTC. Encoded protein: CASTNGGYRIAKNIQYF. The whole variable domain, remainder taken from reference TRBV19 and TRBJ2-4, is DGGITQSPKYLFRKEGQNVTLSCEQNLNHDAMYWYRQDPGQGLRLIYYSQIVNDFQKGDIAEGYSVSREKKESFPLTVTSAQKNPTAFYLCASTNGGYRIAKNIQYFGAGTRLSVL.

This chain connects TRBV6-5 to TRBJ1-2; D remains unclear. In germline, CDR1 is MNHEY, CDR2 SVGAGI. The CDR3 covers 12 residues. V lost 2 bases and J lost 6, with 7 bases in between. DNA of the CDR3: TGTGCCAGCAGTTACGCCGGGGATGGCTACACCTTC. This codes for CASSYAGDGYTF.

This sequence joins TRBV28 and TRBJ1-1, with D perhaps TRBD1 (6 bases). Per germline, CDR1 MDHEN and CDR2 SYDVKM. Trimming removed 4 bases at V and 3 bases at J, with 12 bases between. The CDR3 runs 14 residues. The CDR3 DNA sequence: TGTGCCAGCAGTTCAGGGGTGGGGGACACTGAAGCTTTCTTT. This gives the protein CASSSGVGDTEAFF.

The gene calls are TRBV27 and TRBJ2-2; 9 nucleotides line up with TRBD1. The CDR3 covers 14 residues. Per the germline V gene, CDR1 is MNHEY and CDR2 is SMNVEV (reference sequence). Losses at the gene ends were 5 bases for V and 7 bases for J; bases not matched to a gene: 5. This CDR3 reads CASSLQGANGELFF. The CDR3 DNA sequence: TGTGCCAGCAGTCTACAGGGGGCTAACGGGGAGCTGTTTTTT.

The gene calls are TRBV5-1 and TRBJ2-3; 7 nucleotides agree with TRBD2. The CDR3 totals 16 residues. The germline V gene has CDR1 SGHRS and CDR2 YFSETQ. The junction had 8 bases not matched to a gene; V was cut back by 4 bases and J by 0 bases. CDR3 DNA sequence: TGCGCCAGCAGCCTCTTGGGGAGGGGAAGCACAGATACGCAGTATTTT. This codes for CASSLLGRGSTDTQYF.

J is TRBJ2-1 and V is TRBV7-3; 8 nucleotides align to TRBD2. The V gene end was trimmed by 3 bases and the J gene end by 6 bases; junction bases not matched to a gene: 4. This CDR3 is built from 14 residues. The germline gives CDR1 SGHTA, CDR2 FQGTGA. The CDR3 DNA reads TGTGCCAGCAGCTTCGCCGGGACTAGCAATGAGCAGTTCTTC. Translation: CASSFAGTSNEQFF.

This clone turned up a few times. The chain couples TRBV6-5 to TRBJ2-7; tentatively, D is TRBD2 (5 bases). The V gene's germline CDR1 is MNHEY and CDR2 SVGAGI. This CDR3 comprises 11 residues. V lost 5 bases and J 3 bases, leaving 5 bases between the germline ends. The CDR3 sequence: CASSRGYEQYF. The CDR3 nucleotides read TGTGCCAGCAGTCGGGGCTACGAGCAGTACTTC.

This chain links TRBV6-5 with TRBJ2-7; 9 bases are a match to TRBD1. CDR3 length: 16 amino acids. V gave up 4 bases and J gave up 5 bases; unmatched junction bases: 12. The germline CDR1 and CDR2 sequences are MNHEY and SVGAGI. CDR3 residues: CASSLDPGQGFDEQYF. CDR3 coding DNA: TGTGCCAGCAGTTTAGACCCGGGACAGGGTTTTGACGAGCAGTACTTC.

The gene calls are TRBV7-8 and TRBJ1-1; D remains unclear. This CDR3 comprises 14 residues. The V end lost 2 bases, the J end lost 6 bases, and 13 bases lay between the germline ends. Germline CDR1 reads SGHVS; CDR2 reads FQNEAQ. CDR3 amino acids: CASSLSRNRAEAFF. CDR3 DNA: TGTGCCAGCAGCTTAAGCCGTAACCGGGCTGAAGCTTTCTTT.

The chain recombines TRBV6-6 with TRBJ1-2, with 7 bases lining up with TRBD1. The germline CDR1 and CDR2 sequences are MNHNY and SVGAGI (reference sequence). There are 13 residues in the CDR3. The V gene end was trimmed by 1 base and the J gene end by 6 bases; junction bases not matched to a gene: 2. Written as DNA, the CDR3 is TGTGCCAGCAGTTACTACAGGGGTGATGGCTACACCTTC. Translation gives CASSYYRGDGYTF.

The chain uses TRBV6-5 and TRBJ1-2; a weak D match, TRBD1 (5 bases). Germline CDR1 reads MNHEY; CDR2 reads SVGAGI. The CDR3 has 12 amino acids. V was cut by 5 bases and J by 4 bases, with 8 bases left in between. CDR3 DNA sequence: TGTGCCAGCAGTGAAGGGGTCTATGGCTACACCTTC. It translates to CASSEGVYGYTF.